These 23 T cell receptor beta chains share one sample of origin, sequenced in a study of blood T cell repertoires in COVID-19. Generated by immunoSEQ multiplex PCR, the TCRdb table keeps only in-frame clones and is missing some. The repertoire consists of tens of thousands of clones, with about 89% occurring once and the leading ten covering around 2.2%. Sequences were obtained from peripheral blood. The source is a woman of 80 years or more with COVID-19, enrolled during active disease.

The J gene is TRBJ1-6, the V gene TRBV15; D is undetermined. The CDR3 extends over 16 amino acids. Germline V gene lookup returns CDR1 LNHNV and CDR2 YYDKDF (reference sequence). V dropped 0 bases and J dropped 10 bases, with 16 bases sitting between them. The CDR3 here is CATSRDARGRGSPLHF. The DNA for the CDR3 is TGTGCCACCAGCAGAGACGCACGGGGAAGAGGCTCACCCCTCCACTTT.

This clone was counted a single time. The CDR3 DNA reads as TGTGCCAGCAGTGTATTGACAGGAAACACCATATATTTT. Its protein product is CASSVLTGNTIYF. The chain is built from TRBV12-3 or TRBV12-4 and TRBJ1-3; no definite D call. The V gene lost 5 bases and the J gene lost 4 bases, with 9 bases spanning the gap. CDR3 length: 13 residues.

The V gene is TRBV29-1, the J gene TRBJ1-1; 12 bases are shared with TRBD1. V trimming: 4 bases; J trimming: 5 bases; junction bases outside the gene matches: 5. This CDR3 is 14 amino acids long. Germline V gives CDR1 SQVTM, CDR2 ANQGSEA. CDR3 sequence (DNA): TGCAGCGTTGCCCGGGACAGGGGGCTTACTGAAGCTTTCTTT. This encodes CSVARDRGLTEAFF.

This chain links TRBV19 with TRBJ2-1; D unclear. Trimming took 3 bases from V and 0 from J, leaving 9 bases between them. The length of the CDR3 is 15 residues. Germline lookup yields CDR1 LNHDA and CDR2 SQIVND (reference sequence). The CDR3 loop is CASSIPRLSYNEQFF. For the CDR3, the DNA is TGTGCCAGTAGTATCCCCCGACTCTCCTACAATGAGCAGTTCTTC.

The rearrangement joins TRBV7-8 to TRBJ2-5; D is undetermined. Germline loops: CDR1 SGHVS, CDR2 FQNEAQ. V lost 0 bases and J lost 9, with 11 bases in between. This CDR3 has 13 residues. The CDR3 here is CASSLALSQAQYF. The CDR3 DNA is TGTGCCAGCAGCTTAGCGCTCTCCCAGGCCCAGTACTTC.

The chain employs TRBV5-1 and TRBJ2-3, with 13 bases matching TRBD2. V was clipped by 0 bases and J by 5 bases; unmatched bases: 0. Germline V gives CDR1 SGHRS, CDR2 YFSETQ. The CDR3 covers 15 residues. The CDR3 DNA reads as TGCGCCAGCAGCTTGGGACTAGCGGGAGGAGATACGCAGTATTTT. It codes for CASSLGLAGGDTQYF.

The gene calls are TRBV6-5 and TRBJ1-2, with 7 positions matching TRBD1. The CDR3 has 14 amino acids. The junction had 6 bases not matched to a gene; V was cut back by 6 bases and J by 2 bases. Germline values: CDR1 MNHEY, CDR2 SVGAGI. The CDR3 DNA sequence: TGTGCCAGCAGAAGGACAGGAATCAACTATGGCTACACCTTC. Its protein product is CASRRTGINYGYTF.

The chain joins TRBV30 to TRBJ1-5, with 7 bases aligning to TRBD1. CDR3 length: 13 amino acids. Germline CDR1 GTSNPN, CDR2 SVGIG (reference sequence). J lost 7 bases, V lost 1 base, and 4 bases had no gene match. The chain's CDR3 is CAWSGQGDQPQHF. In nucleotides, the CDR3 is TGTGCCTGGAGTGGACAGGGCGACCAGCCCCAGCATTTT.

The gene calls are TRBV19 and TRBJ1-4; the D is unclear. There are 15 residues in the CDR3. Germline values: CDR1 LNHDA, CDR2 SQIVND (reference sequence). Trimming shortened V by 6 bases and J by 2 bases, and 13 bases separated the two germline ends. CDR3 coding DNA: TGTGCCAGTAGCCTCCGTAGCTTGACTAATGAAAAACTGTTTTTT. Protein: CASSLRSLTNEKLFF.

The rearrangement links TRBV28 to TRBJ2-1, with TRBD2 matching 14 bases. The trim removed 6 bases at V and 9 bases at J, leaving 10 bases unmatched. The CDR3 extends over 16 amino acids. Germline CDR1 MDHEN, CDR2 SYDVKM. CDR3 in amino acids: CASRLRLAGGQGEQFF. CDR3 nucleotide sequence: TGTGCCAGCAGACTTCGACTAGCGGGAGGGCAGGGTGAGCAGTTCTTC.

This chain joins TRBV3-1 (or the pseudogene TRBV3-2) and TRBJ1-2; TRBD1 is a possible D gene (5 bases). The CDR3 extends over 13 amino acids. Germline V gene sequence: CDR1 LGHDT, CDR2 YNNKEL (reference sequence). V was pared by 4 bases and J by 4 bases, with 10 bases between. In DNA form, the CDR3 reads TGTGCCAGCAGCCTCAGGGCGGTCTATGGCTACACCTTC. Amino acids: CASSLRAVYGYTF.

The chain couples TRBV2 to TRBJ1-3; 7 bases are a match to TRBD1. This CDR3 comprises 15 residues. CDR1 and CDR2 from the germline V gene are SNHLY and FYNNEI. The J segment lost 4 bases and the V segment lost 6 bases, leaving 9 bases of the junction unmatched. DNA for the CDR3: TGTGCCAGCAGACAGGGGTCCTCGGTCGGAAACACCATATATTTT. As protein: CASRQGSSVGNTIYF.

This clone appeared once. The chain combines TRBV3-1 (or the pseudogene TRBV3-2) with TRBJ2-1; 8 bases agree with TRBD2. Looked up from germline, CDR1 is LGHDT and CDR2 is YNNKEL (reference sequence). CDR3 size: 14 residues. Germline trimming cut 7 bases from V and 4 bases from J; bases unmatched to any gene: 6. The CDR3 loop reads CASTSAGAYNEQFF. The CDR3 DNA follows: TGTGCCAGCACCTCAGCGGGAGCGTACAATGAGCAGTTCTTC.

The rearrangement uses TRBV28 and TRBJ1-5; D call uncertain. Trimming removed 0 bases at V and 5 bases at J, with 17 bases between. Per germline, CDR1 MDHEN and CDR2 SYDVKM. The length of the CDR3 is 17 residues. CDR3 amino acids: CASSLWVGARVHQPQHF. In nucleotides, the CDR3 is TGTGCCAGCAGTTTATGGGTGGGCGCCAGAGTACATCAGCCCCAGCATTTT.

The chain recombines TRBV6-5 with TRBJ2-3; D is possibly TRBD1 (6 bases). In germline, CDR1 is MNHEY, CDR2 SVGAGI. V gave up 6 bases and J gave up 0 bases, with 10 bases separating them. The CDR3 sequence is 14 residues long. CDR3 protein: CASRGTPSTDTQYF. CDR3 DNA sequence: TGTGCCAGCAGAGGGACACCCAGCACAGATACGCAGTATTTT.

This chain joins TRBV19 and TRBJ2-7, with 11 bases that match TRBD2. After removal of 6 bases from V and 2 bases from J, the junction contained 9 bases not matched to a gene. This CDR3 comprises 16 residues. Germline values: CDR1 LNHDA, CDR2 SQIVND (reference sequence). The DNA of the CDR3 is TGTGCCAGTAGCCACACCGGGACTAGCGGTGCCTACGAGCAGTACTTC. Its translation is CASSHTGTSGAYEQYF.

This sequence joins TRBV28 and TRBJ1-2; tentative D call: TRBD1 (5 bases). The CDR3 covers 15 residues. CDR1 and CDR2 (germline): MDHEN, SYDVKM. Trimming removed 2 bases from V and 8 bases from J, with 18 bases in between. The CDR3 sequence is CASSLRTSGGEGYTF. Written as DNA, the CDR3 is TGTGCCAGCAGTTTACGCACCTCCGGAGGGGAGGGCTACACCTTC.

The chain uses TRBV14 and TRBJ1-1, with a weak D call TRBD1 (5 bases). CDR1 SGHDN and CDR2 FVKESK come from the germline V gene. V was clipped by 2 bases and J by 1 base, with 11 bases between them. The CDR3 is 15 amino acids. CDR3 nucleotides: TGTGCCAGCAGCCAAAGGGGCGGGGGGAACACTGAAGCTTTCTTT. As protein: CASSQRGGGNTEAFF.

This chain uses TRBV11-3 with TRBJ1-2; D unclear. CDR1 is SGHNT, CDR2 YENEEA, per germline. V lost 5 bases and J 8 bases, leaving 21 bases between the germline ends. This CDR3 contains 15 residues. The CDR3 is CASSPGGPDGGGYTF. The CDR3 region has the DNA TGTGCCAGCAGCCCGGGAGGGCCGGACGGCGGAGGCTACACCTTC.

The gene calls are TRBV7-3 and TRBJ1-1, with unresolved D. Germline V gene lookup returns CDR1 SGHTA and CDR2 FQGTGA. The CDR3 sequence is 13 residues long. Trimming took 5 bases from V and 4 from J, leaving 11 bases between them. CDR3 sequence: CASSKRGSTEAFF. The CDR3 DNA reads TGTGCCAGCAGCAAACGGGGTTCCACTGAAGCTTTCTTT.

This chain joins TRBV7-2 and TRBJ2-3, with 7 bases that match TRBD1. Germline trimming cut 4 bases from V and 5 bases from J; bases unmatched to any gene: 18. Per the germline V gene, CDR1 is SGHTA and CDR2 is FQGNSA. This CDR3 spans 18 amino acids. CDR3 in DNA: TGTGCCAGCAGCTACCAGGGGGTAGCGAGGGGTGTGGAAGATACGCAGTATTTT. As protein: CASSYQGVARGVEDTQYF.

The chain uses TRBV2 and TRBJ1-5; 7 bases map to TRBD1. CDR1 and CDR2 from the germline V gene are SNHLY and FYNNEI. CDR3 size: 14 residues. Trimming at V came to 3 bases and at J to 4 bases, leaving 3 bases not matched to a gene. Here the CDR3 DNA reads TGTGCCAGCAGTGACGGACAGGCTAATCAGCCCCAGCATTTT. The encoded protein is CASSDGQANQPQHF.

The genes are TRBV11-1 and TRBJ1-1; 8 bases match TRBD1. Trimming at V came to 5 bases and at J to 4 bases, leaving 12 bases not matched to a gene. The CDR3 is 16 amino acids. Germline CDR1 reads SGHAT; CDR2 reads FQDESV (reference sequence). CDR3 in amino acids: CASSQHLGTGGTEAFF. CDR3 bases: TGTGCCAGCAGCCAACACCTCGGGACAGGTGGCACTGAAGCTTTCTTT.